The 29 T cell receptor beta chains given below trace back to one sample, sequenced in a study of beta chain features in type 1 diabetes. Study results and limitations: Among all four CD4+ subsets, Type 1 diabetes patients had TCRB CDR3s that were moderately but significantly shorter.

The antigens for these receptors are not known. Expressed TCRB transcripts were sequenced, since all the RNA that had been isolated was reverse transcribed. The assay was immunoSEQ multiplex PCR, and TCRdb's table has in-frame clones only and misses some. The data contain approximately 170,000 clones, 63% of them singletons. The sample was naive CD4+ T cells from blood. Receptors were obtained from a man aged 25-45 years with type 1 diabetes.

The V call is TRBV9, the J call TRBJ2-7; D could derive from TRBD1 or TRBD2 (5 bases each). The CDR3 length is 17 residues. Germline assignment: CDR1 SGDLS and CDR2 YYNGEE. V was shortened by 3 bases and J by 0 bases, with 19 bases between the two germline ends. The CDR3 is CASSDQIERGYSYEQYF. Here the CDR3 DNA reads TGTGCCAGCAGCGACCAAATAGAGAGGGGCTACTCCTACGAGCAGTACTTC.

V and J are TRBV11-2 and TRBJ1-6; D ambiguous. Germline V gene sequence: CDR1 SGHAT, CDR2 FQNNGV. CDR3 length: 14 residues. The ends were cut back, 6 bases at V and 7 bases at J, with 13 bases in the middle. CDR3 coding DNA: TGTGCCAGCAGTAGATACGGAGGCAATTCACCCCTCCACTTT. Translation gives CASSRYGGNSPLHF.

The rearrangement uses TRBV29-1 and TRBJ1-2; TRBD1 might be the D (6 bases). Germline CDR1 and CDR2: SQVTM and ANQGSEA. CDR3 length: 13 amino acids. V was trimmed by 3 bases and J by 8 bases, leaving 16 bases between them. DNA of the CDR3: TGCAGCGTTGAGGGACTTCAGACAGGCGGCTACACCTTC. This encodes CSVEGLQTGGYTF.

The rearrangement uses TRBV11-2 and TRBJ1-1; the D is unclear. CDR3 length equals 15 residues. Trimming left V 2 bases short and J 3 bases short, with 13 bases between. Per germline, CDR1 SGHAT and CDR2 FQNNGV. The CDR3, as DNA: TGTGCCAGCAGCTTATTCACAGATGGTGACACTGAAGCTTTCTTT. This encodes CASSLFTDGDTEAFF.

The rearrangement links TRBV28 to TRBJ2-3; either TRBD1 or TRBD2 may fit D (6 bases each). Germline CDR1 is MDHEN and CDR2 is SYDVKM. This CDR3 has 13 amino acids. Trimming took off 4 bases at V and 6 bases at J, with 11 bases between the two ends. CDR3 in amino acids: CASSSGAGDTQYF. CDR3 nucleotides: TGTGCCAGCAGTTCAGGGGCGGGGGATACGCAGTATTTT.

The chain has TRBV4-3 and TRBJ2-1; D gene unclear. This CDR3 comprises 14 residues. The germline CDR1 and CDR2 sequences are LGHNA and YSLEER. Trimming took 3 bases from V and 7 from J, leaving 13 bases between them. The CDR3 coding sequence is TGCGCCAGCAGCCATCGATCCCTCCTAAATGAGCAGTTCTTC. This codes for CASSHRSLLNEQFF.

There are a few counts of this clone. The rearrangement uses TRBV9 and TRBJ2-2, with D perhaps TRBD2 (6 bases). This CDR3 is built from 16 residues. V gave up 2 bases and J gave up 1 base, with 12 bases separating them. Germline V lookup: CDR1 SGDLS, CDR2 YYNGEE. The CDR3 region is CASSVGLHGNTGELFF. In nucleotides, the CDR3 is TGTGCCAGCAGCGTGGGACTTCACGGGAACACCGGGGAGCTGTTTTTT. The full variable domain, with the rest looked up from reference TRBV9 and TRBJ2-2, is DSGVTQTPKHLITATGQRVTLRCSPRSGDLSVYWYQQSLDQGLQFLIQYYNGEERAKGNILERFSAQQFPDLHSELNLSSLELGDSALYFCASSVGLHGNTGELFFGEGSRLTVL.

This clone was observed a few times. The genes are TRBV7-2 and TRBJ2-1, with D uncertain. CDR3 size: 14 residues. The V end lost 0 bases, the J end lost 3 bases, and 6 bases lay between the germline ends. Germline CDR1 reads SGHTA; CDR2 reads FQGNSA. The CDR3 reads CASSLALIYNEQFF. CDR3 sequence (DNA): TGTGCCAGCAGCTTAGCCCTCATCTACAATGAGCAGTTCTTC. Full variable domain (rest looked up from reference TRBV7-2 and TRBJ2-1): GAGVSQSPSNKVTEKGKDVELRCDPISGHTALYWYRQSLGQGLEFLIYFQGNSAPDKSGLPSDRFSAERTGGSVSTLTIQRTQQEDSAVYLCASSLALIYNEQFFGPGTRLTVL.

V usage is TRBV19 and J usage is TRBJ2-3; D remains ambiguous. CDR1 is LNHDA, CDR2 SQIVND, per germline (reference sequence). The CDR3 covers 14 residues. V shed 10 bases and J shed 4 bases, with 18 bases lying between them. The CDR3 coding sequence is TGTGCCACCTCCAGTGTGGCAGGAGCAGATACGCAGTATTTT. Its protein product is CATSSVAGADTQYF. Full variable domain (missing parts from reference TRBV19 and TRBJ2-3): DGGITQSPKYLFRKEGQNVTLSCEQNLNHDAMYWYRQDPGQGLRLIYYSQIVNDFQKGDIAEGYSVSREKKESFPLTVTSAQKNPTAFYLCATSSVAGADTQYFGPGTRLTVL.

This clone was seen a few times. V usage is TRBV30 and J usage is TRBJ2-5; D gene ambiguous. The CDR3 is 15 residues long. The germline V gene encodes CDR1 GTSNPN and CDR2 SVGIG (reference sequence). V lost 2 bases and J lost 5, with 18 bases in between. CDR3 residues: CAWSPPGPRRETQYF. The CDR3 DNA reads as TGTGCCTGGAGTCCGCCCGGGCCTCGTCGGGAGACCCAGTACTTC.

The chain has TRBV27 and TRBJ2-1; 9 bases are shared with TRBD2. CDR1 is MNHEY and CDR2 is SMNVEV in the germline V gene (reference sequence). The CDR3 is 15 residues long. V lost 6 bases, J lost 7 bases, and 10 bases stayed unmatched. DNA for the CDR3: TGTGCCAGCAGCCCCTGGAGCGGGGGGTGGAATGAGCAGTTCTTC. Translation gives CASSPWSGGWNEQFF.

The rearrangement joins TRBV7-9 to TRBJ2-3, with 8 bases identical to TRBD2. The CDR3 extends over 15 amino acids. Germline V gives CDR1 SEHNR, CDR2 FQNEAQ (reference sequence). Trimming removed 6 bases from V and 1 base from J; junction bases left unmatched: 6. CDR3 sequence reads: CASSSPGGGTDTQYF. In DNA form, the CDR3 reads TGTGCCAGCAGTTCACCGGGAGGGGGCACAGATACGCAGTATTTT.

The DNA for the CDR3 is TGTGCCATCCCGGCAGGGGGAAACTATGGCTACACCTTC. This gives the protein CAIPAGGNYGYTF. The chain combines TRBV7-9 with TRBJ1-2; 7 positions agree with TRBD1. The CDR3 has 13 amino acids. V lost 10 bases and J lost 2; bases outside the gene matches: 7. In germline, CDR1 is SEHNR, CDR2 FQNEAQ (reference sequence).

The chain joins TRBV25-1 to TRBJ1-4, with TRBD1 as a possible D gene (5 bases). Trimming took off 1 base at V and 7 bases at J, with 10 bases between the two ends. The CDR3 has 14 amino acids. Germline V gene sequence: CDR1 MGHDK, CDR2 SYGVNS. Here the CDR3 DNA reads TGTGCCAGCAGTGAATCAGGGTCGCGTGAAAAACTGTTTTTT. Encoded protein: CASSESGSREKLFF. The full variable domain, its missing parts supplied by reference TRBV25-1 and TRBJ1-4, is EADIYQTPRYLVIGTGKKITLECSQTMGHDKMYWYQQDPGMELHLIHYSYGVNSTEKGDLSSESTVSRIRTEHFPLTLESARPSHTSQYLCASSESGSREKLFFGSGTQLSVL.

The chain links TRBV6-6 to TRBJ2-7, with a tentative D call TRBD2 (6 bases). CDR3 length: 12 residues. Between the trimmed V and J ends, which lost 5 bases and 3 bases, there was a span of 8 bases. Germline V gene data show CDR1 as MNHNY and CDR2 as SVGAGI (reference sequence). DNA for the CDR3: TGTGCCAGCAGTCCCGGGGGCTACGAGCAGTACTTC. Translation: CASSPGGYEQYF.

This chain joins TRBV11-2 and TRBJ2-5, with D maybe TRBD2 (5 bases). V lost 6 bases, J lost 1 base, and 9 bases lay in between. This CDR3 has 13 amino acids. The V gene's germline CDR1 is SGHAT and CDR2 FQNNGV. The CDR3 coding sequence is TGTGCCAGCAGAGACTATATCCAAGAGACCCAGTACTTC. Amino acid sequence: CASRDYIQETQYF.

The chain uses TRBV10-3 and TRBJ2-5; 8 bases fit TRBD2. Germline values: CDR1 ENHRY, CDR2 SYGVKD. The CDR3 length is 15 residues. The J segment lost 1 base and the V segment lost 10 bases, leaving 11 bases of the junction unmatched. CDR3 amino acids: CATALGSGSQETQYF. CDR3 coding DNA: TGTGCCACCGCCTTGGGAAGCGGGAGCCAAGAGACCCAGTACTTC.

This sequence joins TRBV2 and TRBJ1-1, with D tentatively TRBD1 (6 bases). Germline lookup yields CDR1 SNHLY and CDR2 FYNNEI. V dropped 3 bases and J dropped 1 base, with 12 bases sitting between them. CDR3 length: 15 residues. The CDR3 nucleotides are TGTGCCAGCAGTGAGCAGGGGCTCGGGAACACTGAAGCTTTCTTT. Its translation: CASSEQGLGNTEAFF. Using reference TRBV2 and TRBJ1-1 for the parts outside the CDR3, the full variable domain is EPEVTQTPSHQVTQMGQEVILRCVPISNHLYFYWYRQILGQKVEFLVSFYNNEISEKSEIFDDQFSVERPDGSNFTLKIRSTKLEDSAMYFCASSEQGLGNTEAFFGQGTRLTVV.

The V gene is TRBV18, the J gene TRBJ2-1; D is unclear. Germline V gene sequence: CDR1 KGHSH, CDR2 LQKENI. V dropped 2 bases and J dropped 7 bases, with 6 bases sitting between them. This CDR3 spans 12 amino acids. DNA for the CDR3: TGTGCCAGCTCACCATTAGAGAATGAGCAGTTCTTC. It is translated as CASSPLENEQFF.

This chain joins TRBV7-9 and TRBJ2-4; D uncertain. The ends were cut back, 1 base at V and 14 bases at J, with 9 bases in the middle. The CDR3 totals 11 residues. Germline loops: CDR1 SEHNR, CDR2 FQNEAQ (reference sequence). The CDR3 DNA reads TGTGCCAGCAGCTTAGTGGAGAAGAAGTACTTC. It is translated as CASSLVEKKYF.

The V call is TRBV18, the J call TRBJ1-3, with a tentative D call TRBD1 (6 bases). Per germline, CDR1 KGHSH and CDR2 LQKENI. The CDR3 covers 19 residues. Deletions cut 5 bases from V and 0 bases from J, with 23 bases between. CDR3 coding DNA: TGTGCCAGCTCATCTTATCCAGGGGCCGACTTAGACTCTGGAAACACCATATATTTT. Its protein product is CASSSYPGADLDSGNTIYF.

The chain joins TRBV25-1 to TRBJ1-2, with D unclear. Trimming pared 5 bases from V and 8 bases from J, leaving 9 bases between. This CDR3 has 11 residues. CDR1 and CDR2 (germline): MGHDK, SYGVNS. For the CDR3, the DNA is TGTGCCAGCAGTTTGGGAAGCGGCTACACCTTC. It codes for CASSLGSGYTF.

V gene TRBV14 combines with J gene TRBJ2-1, with TRBD1 identical over 8 bases. CDR1 SGHDN and CDR2 FVKESK come from the germline V gene. The CDR3 is 15 residues long. V gave up 4 bases and J gave up 6 bases; unmatched junction bases: 8. The DNA for the CDR3 is TGTGCCAGCAGCCCAGGACAGGGTCTCCGCAATGAGCAGTTCTTC. This codes for CASSPGQGLRNEQFF.

This clone was seen more than once but under ten times. The chain joins TRBV2 to TRBJ2-2; 7 nucleotides align to TRBD1. The CDR3 covers 16 residues. V lost 2 bases, J lost 2 bases, and 5 bases stayed unmatched. Germline values: CDR1 SNHLY, CDR2 FYNNEI. The CDR3 DNA sequence: TGTGCCAGCAGTGAATCCGGGACAGATAACACCGGGGAGCTGTTTTTT. Translation: CASSESGTDNTGELFF.

The CDR3 DNA reads TGTGCCAGCAGCGCTTTTCGTCGGGGGGACCACAATGAGCAGTTCTTC. Protein: CASSAFRRGDHNEQFF. The gene calls are TRBV21-1 and TRBJ2-1; the D call in the table, TRBD2, was not verified against the DNA. TRBV21-1 is an annotated pseudogene. This CDR3 is 16 amino acids long.

This clone was seen a handful of times. CDR3 in amino acids: CAWSGTYQETQYF. CDR3 sequence (DNA): TGTGCCTGGAGCGGGACATACCAAGAGACCCAGTACTTC. The rearrangement joins TRBV30 to TRBJ2-5; TRBD1 might be the D (6 bases). V dropped 3 bases and J dropped 0 bases, with 8 bases sitting between them. Germline V gives CDR1 GTSNPN, CDR2 SVGIG (reference sequence). CDR3 size: 13 residues.

The V gene is TRBV14, the J gene TRBJ2-6; unclear D gene. Germline V gene sequence: CDR1 SGHDN, CDR2 FVKESK. V was shortened by 0 bases and J by 4 bases, with 7 bases between the two germline ends. The CDR3 length is 15 residues. The CDR3 bases are TGTGCCAGCAGCCAAGAAGTTGGGGGGGCCAACGTCCTGACTTTC. Translated: CASSQEVGGANVLTF.

This chain uses TRBV18 with TRBJ1-2, with D unclear. The V end was cut by 5 bases, the J end by 1 base, with 14 bases between. Germline CDR1 and CDR2: KGHSH and LQKENI. This CDR3 contains 15 residues. In DNA, the CDR3 is TGTGCCAGCTCATGGCAGACGGCCAATAACTATGGCTACACCTTC. This codes for CASSWQTANNYGYTF.

The V call is TRBV2, the J call TRBJ2-3; TRBD1 matches 7 bases. The CDR3 totals 15 residues. J was trimmed by 5 bases and V by 4 bases; bases with no gene match: 9. Germline lookup yields CDR1 SNHLY and CDR2 FYNNEI. CDR3 loop: CASSGQTGNQDTQYF. In DNA, the CDR3 is TGTGCCAGCAGTGGCCAGACAGGGAATCAAGATACGCAGTATTTT.